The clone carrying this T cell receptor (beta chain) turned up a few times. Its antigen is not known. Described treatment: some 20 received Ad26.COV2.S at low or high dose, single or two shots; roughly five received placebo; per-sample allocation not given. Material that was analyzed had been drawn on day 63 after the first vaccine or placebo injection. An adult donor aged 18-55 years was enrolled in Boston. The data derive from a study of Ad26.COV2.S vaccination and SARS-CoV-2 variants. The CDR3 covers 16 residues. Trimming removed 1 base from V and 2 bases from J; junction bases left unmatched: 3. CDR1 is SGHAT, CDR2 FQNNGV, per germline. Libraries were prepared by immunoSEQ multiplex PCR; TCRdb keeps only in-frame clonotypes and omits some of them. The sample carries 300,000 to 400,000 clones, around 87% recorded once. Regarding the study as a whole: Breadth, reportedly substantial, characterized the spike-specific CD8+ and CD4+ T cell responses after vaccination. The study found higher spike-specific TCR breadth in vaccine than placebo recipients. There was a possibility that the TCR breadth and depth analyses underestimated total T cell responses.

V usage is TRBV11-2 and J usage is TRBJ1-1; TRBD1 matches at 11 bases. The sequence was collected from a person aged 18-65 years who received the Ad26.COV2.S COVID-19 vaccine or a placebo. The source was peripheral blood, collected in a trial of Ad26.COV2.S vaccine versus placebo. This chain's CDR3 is CASSLVGTGGNTEAFF. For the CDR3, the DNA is TGTGCCAGCAGCTTAGTCGGGACAGGGGGAAACACTGAAGCTTTCTTT.